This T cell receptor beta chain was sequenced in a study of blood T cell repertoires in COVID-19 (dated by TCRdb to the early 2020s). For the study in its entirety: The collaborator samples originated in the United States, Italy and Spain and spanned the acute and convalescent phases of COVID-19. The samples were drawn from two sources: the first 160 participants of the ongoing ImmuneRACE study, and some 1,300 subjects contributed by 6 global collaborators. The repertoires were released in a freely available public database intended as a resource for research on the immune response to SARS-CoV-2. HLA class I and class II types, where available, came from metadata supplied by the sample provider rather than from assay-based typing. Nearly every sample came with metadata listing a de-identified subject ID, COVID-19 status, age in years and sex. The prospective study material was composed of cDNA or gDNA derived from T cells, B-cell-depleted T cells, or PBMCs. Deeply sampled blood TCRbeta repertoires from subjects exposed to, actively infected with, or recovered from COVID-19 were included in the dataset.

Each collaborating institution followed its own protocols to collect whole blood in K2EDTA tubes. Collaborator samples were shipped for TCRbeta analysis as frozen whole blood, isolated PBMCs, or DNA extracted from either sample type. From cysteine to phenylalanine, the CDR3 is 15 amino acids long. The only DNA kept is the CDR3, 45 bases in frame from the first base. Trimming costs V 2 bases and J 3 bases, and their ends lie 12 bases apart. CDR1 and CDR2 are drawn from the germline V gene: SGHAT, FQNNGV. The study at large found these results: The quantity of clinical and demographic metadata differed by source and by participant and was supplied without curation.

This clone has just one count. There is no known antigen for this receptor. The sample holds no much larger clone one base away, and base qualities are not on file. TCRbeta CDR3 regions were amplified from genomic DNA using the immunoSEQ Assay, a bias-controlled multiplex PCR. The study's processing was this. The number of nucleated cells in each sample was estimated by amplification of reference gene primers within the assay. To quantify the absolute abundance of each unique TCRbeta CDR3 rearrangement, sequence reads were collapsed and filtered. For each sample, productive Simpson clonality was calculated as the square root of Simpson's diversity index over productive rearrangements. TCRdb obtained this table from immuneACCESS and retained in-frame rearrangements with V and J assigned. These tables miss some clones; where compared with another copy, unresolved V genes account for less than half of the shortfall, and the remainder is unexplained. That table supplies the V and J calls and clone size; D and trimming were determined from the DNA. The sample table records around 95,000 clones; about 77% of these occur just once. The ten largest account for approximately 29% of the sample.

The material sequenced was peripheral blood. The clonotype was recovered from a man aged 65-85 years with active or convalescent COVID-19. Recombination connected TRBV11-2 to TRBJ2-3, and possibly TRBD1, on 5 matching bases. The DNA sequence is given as TGTGCCAGCAGCTTAACCCGGCAGGGTACAGATACGCAGTATTTT. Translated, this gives CASSLTRQGTDTQYF.